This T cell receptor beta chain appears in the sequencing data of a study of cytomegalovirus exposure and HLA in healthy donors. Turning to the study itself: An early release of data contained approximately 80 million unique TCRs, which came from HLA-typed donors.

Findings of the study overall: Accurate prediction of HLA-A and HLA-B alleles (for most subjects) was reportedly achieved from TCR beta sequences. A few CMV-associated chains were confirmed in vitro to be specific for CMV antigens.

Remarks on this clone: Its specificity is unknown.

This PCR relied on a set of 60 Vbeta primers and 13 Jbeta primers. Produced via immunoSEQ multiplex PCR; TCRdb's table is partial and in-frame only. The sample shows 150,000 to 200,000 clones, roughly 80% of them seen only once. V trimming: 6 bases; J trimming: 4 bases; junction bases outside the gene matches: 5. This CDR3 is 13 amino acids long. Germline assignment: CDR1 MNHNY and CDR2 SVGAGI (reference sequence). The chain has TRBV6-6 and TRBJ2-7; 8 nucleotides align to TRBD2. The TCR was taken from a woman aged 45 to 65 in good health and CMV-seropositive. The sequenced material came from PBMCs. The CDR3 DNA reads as TGTGCCAGCAGCCACCGGGGGGGGTACGAGCAGTACTTC. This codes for CASSHRGGYEQYF.